This TCR beta chain was retrieved from a study of T cell responses to AZD1222 COVID-19 vaccine. Whole-study findings and limits: Clonal diversity was possibly underestimated, and white British individuals and females predominated among donors. Just six AZD1222 recipients were seropositive at baseline.

Concerning this clone itself: Its antigen is as yet unknown.

Produced via immunoSEQ multiplex PCR; TCRdb's table is partial and in-frame only. This table has about 62,000 clones, over 60% appearing once. The V gene's germline CDR1 is SGHVS and CDR2 FNYEAQ. V lost 1 base and J lost 12, with 13 bases in between. The CDR3 consists of 14 residues. This chain joins TRBV7-6 and TRBJ1-6; the D gene is possibly TRBD1 (5 bases). The sequences come from peripheral blood, collected on day 0 of AZD1222 vaccination. This receptor was taken from an adult in good health. CDR3 nucleotide sequence: TGTGCCAGCAGCTTAGGGACACGAAGGGGACCCCTCCACTTT. Its translation is CASSLGTRRGPLHF.